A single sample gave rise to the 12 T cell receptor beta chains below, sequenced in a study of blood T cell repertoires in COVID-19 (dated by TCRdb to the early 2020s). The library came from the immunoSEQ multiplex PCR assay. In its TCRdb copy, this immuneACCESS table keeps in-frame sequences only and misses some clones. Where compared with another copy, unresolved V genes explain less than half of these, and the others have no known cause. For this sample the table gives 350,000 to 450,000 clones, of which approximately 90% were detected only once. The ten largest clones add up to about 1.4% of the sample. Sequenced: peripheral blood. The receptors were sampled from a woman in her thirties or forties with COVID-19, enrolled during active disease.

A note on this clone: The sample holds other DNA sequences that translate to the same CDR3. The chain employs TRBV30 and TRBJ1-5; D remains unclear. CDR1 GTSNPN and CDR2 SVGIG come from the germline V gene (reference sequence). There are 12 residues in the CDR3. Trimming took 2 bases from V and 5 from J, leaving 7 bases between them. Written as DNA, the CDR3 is TGTGCCTGGAGTAGTCGGGATCAGCCCCAGCATTTT. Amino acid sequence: CAWSSRDQPQHF. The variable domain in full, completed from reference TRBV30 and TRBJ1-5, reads SQTIHQWPATLVQPVGSPLSLECTVEGTSNPNLYWYRQAAGRGLQLLFYSVGIGQISSEVPQNLSASRPQDRQFILSSKKLLLSDSGFYLCAWSSRDQPQHFGDGTRLSIL.

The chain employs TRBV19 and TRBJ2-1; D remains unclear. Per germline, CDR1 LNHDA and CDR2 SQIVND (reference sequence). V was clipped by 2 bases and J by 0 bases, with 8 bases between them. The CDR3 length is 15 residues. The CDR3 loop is CASSIWAGSYNEQFF. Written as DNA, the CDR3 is TGTGCCAGTAGTATATGGGCAGGCTCCTACAATGAGCAGTTCTTC.

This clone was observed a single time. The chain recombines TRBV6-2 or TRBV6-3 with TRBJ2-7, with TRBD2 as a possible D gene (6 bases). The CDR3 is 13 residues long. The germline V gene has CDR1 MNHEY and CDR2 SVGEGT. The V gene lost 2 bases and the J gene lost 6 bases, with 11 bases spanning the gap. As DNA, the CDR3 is TGTGCCAGCAGTTACCCTGGGACTGCCGAGCAGTACTTC. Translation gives CASSYPGTAEQYF.

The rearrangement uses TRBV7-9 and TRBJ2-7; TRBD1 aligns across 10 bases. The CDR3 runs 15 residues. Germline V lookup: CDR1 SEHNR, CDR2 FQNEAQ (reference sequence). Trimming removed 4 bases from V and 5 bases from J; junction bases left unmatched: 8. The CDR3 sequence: CASSSGTGEGNEQYF. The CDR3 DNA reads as TGTGCCAGCAGCTCAGGGACAGGGGAAGGGAACGAGCAGTACTTC. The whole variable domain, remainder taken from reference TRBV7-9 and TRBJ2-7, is DTGVSQNPRHKITKRGQNVTFRCDPISEHNRLYWYRQTLGQGPEFLTYFQNEAQLEKSRLLSDRFSAERPKGSFSTLEIQRTEQGDSAMYLCASSSGTGEGNEQYFGPGTRLTVT.

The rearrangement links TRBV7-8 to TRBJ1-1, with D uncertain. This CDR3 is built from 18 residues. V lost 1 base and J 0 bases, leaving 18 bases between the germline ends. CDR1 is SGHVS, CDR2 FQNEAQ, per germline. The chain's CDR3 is CASSLGAGLLGVNTEAFF. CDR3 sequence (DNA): TGTGCCAGCAGCTTAGGGGCAGGTTTGCTGGGTGTGAACACTGAAGCTTTCTTT.

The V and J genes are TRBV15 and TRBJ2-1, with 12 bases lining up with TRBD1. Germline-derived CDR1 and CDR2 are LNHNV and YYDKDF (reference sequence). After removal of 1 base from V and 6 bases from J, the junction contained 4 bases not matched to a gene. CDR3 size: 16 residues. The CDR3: CATSRVRGQGANEQFF. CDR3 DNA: TGTGCCACCAGCAGAGTTAGGGGACAGGGGGCCAATGAGCAGTTCTTC.

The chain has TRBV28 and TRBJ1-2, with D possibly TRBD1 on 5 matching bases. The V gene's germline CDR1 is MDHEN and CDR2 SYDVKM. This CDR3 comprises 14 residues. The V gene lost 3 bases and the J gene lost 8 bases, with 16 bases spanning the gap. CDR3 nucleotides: TGTGCCAGCAGTTTTCGGGGCCCCGGGAGGGGCTACACCTTC. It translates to CASSFRGPGRGYTF.

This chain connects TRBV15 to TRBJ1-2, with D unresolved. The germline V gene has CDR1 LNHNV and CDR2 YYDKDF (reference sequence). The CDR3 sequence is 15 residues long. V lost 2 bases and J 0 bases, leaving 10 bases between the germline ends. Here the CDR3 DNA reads TGTGCCACCAGCAGAAGTATGGGAGCTAACTATGGCTACACCTTC. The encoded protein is CATSRSMGANYGYTF.

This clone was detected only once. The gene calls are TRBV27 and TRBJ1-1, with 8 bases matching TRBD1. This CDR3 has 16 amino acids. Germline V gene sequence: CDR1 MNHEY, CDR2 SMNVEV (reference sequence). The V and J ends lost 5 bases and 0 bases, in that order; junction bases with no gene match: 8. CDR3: CASSPETGALNTEAFF. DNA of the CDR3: TGTGCCAGCAGTCCTGAGACAGGGGCCCTGAACACTGAAGCTTTCTTT.

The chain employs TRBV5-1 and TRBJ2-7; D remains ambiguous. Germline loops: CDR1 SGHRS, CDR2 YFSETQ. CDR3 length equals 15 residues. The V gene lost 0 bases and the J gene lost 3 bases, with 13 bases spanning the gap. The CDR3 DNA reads TGCGCCAGCAGCTTGGATGCAGGAACCGTCTACGAGCAGTACTTC. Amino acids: CASSLDAGTVYEQYF.

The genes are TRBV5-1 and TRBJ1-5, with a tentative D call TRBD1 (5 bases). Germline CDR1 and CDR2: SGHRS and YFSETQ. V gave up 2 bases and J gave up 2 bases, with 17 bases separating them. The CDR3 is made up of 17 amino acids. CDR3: CASSFGLTGAGNQPQHF. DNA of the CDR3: TGCGCCAGCAGCTTCGGTCTCACAGGTGCAGGCAATCAGCCCCAGCATTTT.

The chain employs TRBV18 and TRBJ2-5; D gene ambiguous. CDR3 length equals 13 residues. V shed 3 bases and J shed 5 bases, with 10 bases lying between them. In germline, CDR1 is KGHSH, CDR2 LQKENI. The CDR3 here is CASSPGVYETQYF. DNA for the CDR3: TGTGCCAGCTCACCGGGCGTATATGAGACCCAGTACTTC.